One and the same sample provided the 23 T cell receptor beta chains below, sequenced in a study of PD-L1 blockade in urothelial cancer. Documented time point: pretreatment peripheral blood. Profiled with immunoSEQ multiplex PCR; TCRdb holds only in-frame clones, not every one. The data hold approximately 86,000 clones, with about 85% observed a single time. Sequencing was performed on PBMCs, taken around atezolizumab (anti-PD-L1) treatment. All receptors derive from a man aged 40-49 years with urothelial cancer.

The chain combines TRBV21-1 with TRBJ2-1; the table's D gene call, TRBD1, was not cross checked with the DNA. TRBV21-1 represents a pseudogene. The CDR3 spans 14 residues. The CDR3 is CASSKAEQNNEQFF. CDR3 DNA: TGTGCCAGCAGCAAAGCAGAACAAAACAATGAGCAGTTCTTC.

V and J are TRBV4-1 and TRBJ1-5; D is ambiguous. This CDR3 has 15 residues. Trimming left V 1 base short and J 1 base short, with 8 bases between. Germline V lookup: CDR1 MGHRA, CDR2 YSYEKL. The CDR3 DNA is TGCGCCAGCAGCCAAGGCTCTACGAGCAATCAGCCCCAGCATTTT. It codes for CASSQGSTSNQPQHF.

This sequence joins TRBV7-2 and TRBJ1-3; no clear D gene. The V end was cut by 5 bases, the J end by 7 bases, with 9 bases between. There are 12 residues in the CDR3. Germline V gives CDR1 SGHTA, CDR2 FQGNSA. The CDR3 protein is CASSLGLNTIYF. The CDR3 DNA is TGTGCCAGCAGCCTGGGCCTCAACACCATATATTTT.

This chain connects TRBV7-9 to TRBJ2-7; 8 bases line up with TRBD2. The CDR3 is made up of 17 amino acids. Germline V lookup: CDR1 SEHNR, CDR2 FQNEAQ (reference sequence). J was trimmed by 2 bases and V by 5 bases; bases with no gene match: 14. CDR3: CASSPKGSRREAYEQYF. In nucleotides, the CDR3 is TGTGCCAGCAGCCCCAAGGGCTCCCGGCGGGAGGCCTACGAGCAGTACTTC.

This clone has a handful of counts. The V call is TRBV7-9, the J call TRBJ1-5; D possibly corresponds to TRBD1 (5 bases). The CDR3 spans 13 residues. CDR1 is SEHNR, CDR2 FQNEAQ, per germline (reference sequence). Trimming shortened V by 5 bases and J by 2 bases, and 7 bases separated the two germline ends. In DNA, the CDR3 is TGTGCCAGCAGCGACAGTGGCAATCAGCCCCAGCATTTT. Its protein is CASSDSGNQPQHF. Based on the CDR3 plus reference TRBV7-9 and TRBJ1-5, the full variable domain is DTGVSQNPRHKITKRGQNVTFRCDPISEHNRLYWYRQTLGQGPEFLTYFQNEAQLEKSRLLSDRFSAERPKGSFSTLEIQRTEQGDSAMYLCASSDSGNQPQHFGDGTRLSIL.

The V gene is TRBV5-1, the J gene TRBJ2-3, with 9 bases fitting TRBD2. CDR1 SGHRS and CDR2 YFSETQ come from the germline V gene. The CDR3 is 14 residues long. CDR3 loop: CATASGTPTDTQYF. CDR3 DNA: TGCGCTACGGCTAGCGGGACTCCCACAGATACGCAGTATTTT.

This chain links TRBV5-4 with TRBJ1-2, with 8 bases that match TRBD1. The CDR3 sequence is 15 residues long. J gave up 8 bases and V 4 bases, and 13 bases lay outside the gene matches. The germline V gene has CDR1 SGHNT and CDR2 YYREEE (reference sequence). DNA for the CDR3: TGTGCCAGCAGCGGACAGGGTCGGGAGTTGGAGGGCTACACCTTC. Its protein product is CASSGQGRELEGYTF.

This clone appeared once. This chain connects TRBV27 to TRBJ2-7; D gene ambiguous. Trimming cost V 5 bases and J 1 base, with 3 bases left between them. Germline CDR1 is MNHEY and CDR2 is SMNVEV (reference sequence). The CDR3 covers 11 residues. In DNA form, the CDR3 reads TGTGCCAGCAGTCCGTCCTACGAGCAGTACTTC. Translated, it gives CASSPSYEQYF.

Only one count was recorded for this clone. The rearrangement joins TRBV5-1 to TRBJ1-2; 7 nucleotides agree with TRBD1. Germline CDR1 is SGHRS and CDR2 is YFSETQ. V was pared by 2 bases and J by 5 bases, with 3 bases of the junction left unmatched. CDR3 length equals 13 residues. The CDR3 region has the DNA TGCGCCAGCAGCTTAGGGGGCGCGTATGGCTACACCTTC. The encoded protein is CASSLGGAYGYTF.

This rearrangement joins TRBV7-2 to TRBJ2-7; D is perhaps TRBD1 (5 bases). Per the germline V gene, CDR1 is SGHTA and CDR2 is FQGNSA. The V end lost 1 base, the J end lost 5 bases, and 12 bases lay between the germline ends. This CDR3 has 14 residues. CDR3 loop: CASSLEGLAHEQYF. The CDR3 nucleotides read TGTGCCAGCAGCTTAGAGGGGCTCGCCCACGAGCAGTACTTC. The complete variable domain, with remaining parts taken from reference TRBV7-2 and TRBJ2-7, reads GAGVSQSPSNKVTEKGKDVELRCDPISGHTALYWYRQSLGQGLEFLIYFQGNSAPDKSGLPSDRFSAERTGGSVSTLTIQRTQQEDSAVYLCASSLEGLAHEQYFGPGTRLTVT.

The gene calls are TRBV5-6 and TRBJ1-5; 8 nucleotides agree with TRBD1. CDR3 length: 16 residues. V was pared by 2 bases and J by 4 bases, with 8 bases of the junction left unmatched. Germline CDR1 is SGHDT and CDR2 is YYEEEE. CDR3 nucleotides: TGTGCCAGCAGCTTAGCAGGGGGCAAGAGAAATCAGCCCCAGCATTTT. Encoded protein: CASSLAGGKRNQPQHF. The complete variable domain, with remaining parts taken from reference TRBV5-6 and TRBJ1-5, reads DAGVTQSPTHLIKTRGQQVTLRCSPKSGHDTVSWYQQALGQGPQFIFQYYEEEERQRGNFPDRFSGHQFPNYSSELNVNALLLGDSALYLCASSLAGGKRNQPQHFGDGTRLSIL.

The genes are TRBV7-6 and TRBJ2-3, with 9 bases fitting TRBD1. This CDR3 has 16 amino acids. Per the germline V gene, CDR1 is SGHVS and CDR2 is FNYEAQ. After removal of 5 bases from V and 3 bases from J, the junction contained 9 bases not matched to a gene. The DNA of the CDR3 is TGTGCCAGCAGCCCCCAGGGGACAGGGTCGACAGATACGCAGTATTTT. Protein sequence: CASSPQGTGSTDTQYF.

This rearrangement joins TRBV5-1 to TRBJ2-2; TRBD2 aligns across 12 bases. The CDR3 contains 17 residues. Germline assignment: CDR1 SGHRS and CDR2 YFSETQ. J was trimmed by 7 bases and V by 4 bases; bases with no gene match: 11. The CDR3 coding sequence is TGCGCCAGCAGCGTAGGACTAGCGGGAAGAAGCGGCGGGGAGCTGTTTTTT. As protein: CASSVGLAGRSGGELFF.

This chain links TRBV2 with TRBJ2-5; the D gene is possibly TRBD1 (5 bases). This CDR3 is 13 amino acids long. CDR1 and CDR2 (germline): SNHLY, FYNNEI. Deletions cut 3 bases from V and 3 bases from J, with 8 bases between. CDR3 in DNA: TGTGCCAGCAGTGACAGGGTAAAAGAGACCCAGTACTTC. Translated, it gives CASSDRVKETQYF.

This clone was observed a single time. The V and J genes are TRBV6-6 and TRBJ2-2; tentative D call: TRBD1 (5 bases). Trimming took 8 bases from V and 3 from J, leaving 10 bases between them. Germline V gene data show CDR1 as MNHNY and CDR2 as SVGAGI (reference sequence). The CDR3 has 13 amino acids. For the CDR3, the DNA is TGTGCCAGCGGTGGGGCGTACACCGGGGAGCTGTTTTTT. Translated, it gives CASGGAYTGELFF.

This chain joins TRBV27 and TRBJ2-3; 8 positions match TRBD1. The CDR3 loop spans 18 amino acids. Germline V gene data show CDR1 as MNHEY and CDR2 as SMNVEV (reference sequence). J gave up 2 bases and V 5 bases, and 15 bases lay outside the gene matches. The CDR3 reads CASSSQGALRTDTDTQYF. In DNA, the CDR3 is TGTGCCAGCAGTAGTCAGGGGGCCTTGCGTACTGACACAGATACGCAGTATTTT.

The rearrangement uses TRBV28 and TRBJ1-3; D is undetermined. The CDR3 contains 15 residues. The germline CDR1 and CDR2 sequences are MDHEN and SYDVKM. V lost 7 bases, J lost 6 bases, and 19 bases lay in between. The CDR3 protein is CASTGTRVHLNTIYF. The CDR3 region has the DNA TGTGCCAGCACGGGAACGAGGGTCCACCTAAACACCATATATTTT.

The chain uses TRBV5-4 and TRBJ2-5; possible D gene TRBD2, 6 bases. Germline V gene lookup returns CDR1 SGHNT and CDR2 YYREEE (reference sequence). The V end was cut by 0 bases, the J end by 5 bases, with 8 bases between. This CDR3 has 13 amino acids. CDR3 nucleotides: TGTGCCAGCAGCTTGGGACTAGGGGAGACCCAGTACTTC. Protein product: CASSLGLGETQYF.

The gene calls are TRBV13 and TRBJ2-7; the match to TRBD1 covers 10 bases. This CDR3 region has 16 residues. CDR1 is PRHDT and CDR2 is FYEKMQ in the germline V gene (reference sequence). Trimming cost V 1 base and J 5 bases; bases outside gene matches: 8. As DNA, the CDR3 is TGTGCCAGCAGCTTAGCCGCCGGGACAGGGGCGCACGAGCAGTACTTC. Translation: CASSLAAGTGAHEQYF.

This chain joins TRBV6-5 and TRBJ1-1; no reliable D call. Trimming pared 10 bases from V and 1 base from J, leaving 7 bases between. Germline lookup yields CDR1 MNHEY and CDR2 SVGAGI. CDR3 length: 11 amino acids. The CDR3 sequence: CAIKKNTEAFF. In DNA form, the CDR3 reads TGTGCCATAAAAAAGAACACTGAAGCTTTCTTT.

CDR3 bases: TGTGCCAGCACACAGGCCAAGGACTATGGCTACACCTTC. Translated: CASTQAKDYGYTF. The V gene is TRBV28, the J gene TRBJ1-2, with a tentative D call TRBD1 (5 bases). In germline, CDR1 is MDHEN, CDR2 SYDVKM. With 7 bases removed from V and 3 bases from J, the gap between germline ends came to 12 bases. The CDR3 sequence is 13 residues long.

The CDR3 nucleotides read TGTGCCAGCACCCAGGGGGCATTCTACGAGCAGTACTTC. Protein sequence: CASTQGAFYEQYF. J is TRBJ2-7 and V is TRBV28, with 8 bases aligning to TRBD1. The CDR3 totals 13 residues. The germline gives CDR1 MDHEN, CDR2 SYDVKM. J gave up 3 bases and V 7 bases, and 5 bases lay outside the gene matches.

This clone was seen once. The chain combines TRBV4-2 with TRBJ1-2, with 10 bases fitting TRBD1. The CDR3 runs to 16 residues. Germline V gives CDR1 LGHNA, CDR2 YNFKEQ. The V segment lost 1 base and the J segment 8 bases; nucleotides outside the gene matches: 10. CDR3 in DNA: TGTGCCAGCAGCCAAGTGACAGGGGGCTCTATTGGGGGCTACACCTTC. Translation gives CASSQVTGGSIGGYTF.